Here is one T cell receptor (beta chain) with its context. Its specificity is not known. With a far larger clone one base away, a read error is the likely cause. The data were obtained in a study of T cell repertoires in cytomegalovirus infection. Using its own MiXCR run on the reads, TCRdb lists one record per CDR3 protein. The table records roughly 860,000 distinct CDR3 sequences, about 30% of them present only once. The source was cultured CD8+ T cells from PBMCs, collected from culture after CMV antigen stimulation. The TCR originated in a human donor in good health (CMV status not recorded). Some clones in this sample may be carry-over from other donors' samples.

This CDR3 is CTSSLGREQFF. CDR3 nucleotides: TGTACCAGCAGCTTAGGGCGTGAGCAGTTCTTC. This sequence joins TRBV7-2 and TRBJ2-1; no definite D call. CDR3 length: 11 amino acids. Per germline, CDR1 SGHTA and CDR2 FQGNSA. V gave up 1 base and J gave up 9 bases, with 4 bases separating them.